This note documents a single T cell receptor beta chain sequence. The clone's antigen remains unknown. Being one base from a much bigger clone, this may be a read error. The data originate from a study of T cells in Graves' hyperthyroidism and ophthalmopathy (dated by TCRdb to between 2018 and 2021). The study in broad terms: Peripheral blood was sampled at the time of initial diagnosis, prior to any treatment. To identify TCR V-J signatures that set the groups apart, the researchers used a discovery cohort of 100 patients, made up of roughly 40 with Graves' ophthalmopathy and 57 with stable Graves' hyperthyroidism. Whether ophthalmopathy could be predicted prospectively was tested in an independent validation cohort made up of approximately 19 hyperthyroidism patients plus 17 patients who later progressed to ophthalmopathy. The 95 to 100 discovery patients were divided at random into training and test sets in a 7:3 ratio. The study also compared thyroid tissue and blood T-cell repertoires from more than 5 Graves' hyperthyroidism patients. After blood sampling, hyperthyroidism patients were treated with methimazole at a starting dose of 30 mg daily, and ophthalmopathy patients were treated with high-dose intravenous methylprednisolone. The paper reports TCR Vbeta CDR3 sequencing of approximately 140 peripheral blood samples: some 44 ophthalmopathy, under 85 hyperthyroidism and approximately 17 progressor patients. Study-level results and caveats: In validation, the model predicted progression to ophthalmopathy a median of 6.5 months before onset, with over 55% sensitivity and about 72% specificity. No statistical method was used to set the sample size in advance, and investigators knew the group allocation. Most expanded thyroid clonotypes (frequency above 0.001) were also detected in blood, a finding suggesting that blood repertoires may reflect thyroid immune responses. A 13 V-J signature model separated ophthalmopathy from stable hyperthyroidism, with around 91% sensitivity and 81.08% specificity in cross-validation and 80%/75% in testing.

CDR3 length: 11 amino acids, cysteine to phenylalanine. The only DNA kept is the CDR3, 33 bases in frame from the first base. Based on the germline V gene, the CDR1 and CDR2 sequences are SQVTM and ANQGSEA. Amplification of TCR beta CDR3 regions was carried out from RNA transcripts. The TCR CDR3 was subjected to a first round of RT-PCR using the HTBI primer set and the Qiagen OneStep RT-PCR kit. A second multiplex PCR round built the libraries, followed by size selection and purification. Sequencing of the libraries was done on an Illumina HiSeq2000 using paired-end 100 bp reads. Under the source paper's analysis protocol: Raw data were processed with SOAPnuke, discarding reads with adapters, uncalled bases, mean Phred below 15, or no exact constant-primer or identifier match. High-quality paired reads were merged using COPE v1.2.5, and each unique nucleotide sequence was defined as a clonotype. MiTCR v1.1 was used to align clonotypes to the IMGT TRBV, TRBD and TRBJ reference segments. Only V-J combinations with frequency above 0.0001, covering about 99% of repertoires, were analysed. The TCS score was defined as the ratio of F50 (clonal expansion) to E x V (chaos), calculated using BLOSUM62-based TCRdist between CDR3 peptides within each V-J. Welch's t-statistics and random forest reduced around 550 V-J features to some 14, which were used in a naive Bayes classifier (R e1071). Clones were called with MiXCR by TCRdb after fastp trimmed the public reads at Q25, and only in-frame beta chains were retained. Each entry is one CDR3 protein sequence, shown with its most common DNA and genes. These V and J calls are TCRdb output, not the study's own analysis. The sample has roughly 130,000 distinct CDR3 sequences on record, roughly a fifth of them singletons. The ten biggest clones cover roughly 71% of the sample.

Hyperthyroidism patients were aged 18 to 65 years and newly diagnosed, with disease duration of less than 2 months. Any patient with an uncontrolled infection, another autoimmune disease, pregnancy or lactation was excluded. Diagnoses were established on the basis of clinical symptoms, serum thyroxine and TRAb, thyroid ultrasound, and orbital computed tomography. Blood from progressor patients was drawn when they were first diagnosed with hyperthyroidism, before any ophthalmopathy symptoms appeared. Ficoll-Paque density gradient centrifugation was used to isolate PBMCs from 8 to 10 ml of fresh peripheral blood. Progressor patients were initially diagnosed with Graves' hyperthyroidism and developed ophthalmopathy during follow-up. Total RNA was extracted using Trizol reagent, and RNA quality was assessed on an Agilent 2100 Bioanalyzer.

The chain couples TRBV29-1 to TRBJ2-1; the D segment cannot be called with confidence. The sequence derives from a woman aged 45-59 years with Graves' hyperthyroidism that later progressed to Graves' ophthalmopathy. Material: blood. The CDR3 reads CSVELVYEQSF. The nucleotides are TGCAGCGTTGAACTAGTTTATGAGCAGTCCTTC.